This passage covers 23 T cell receptor beta chains from one sample sequenced in a study of CD8 T cells in ankylosing spondylitis. TCRdb reprocessed the 5' RACE reads with MiXCR, giving one entry per CDR3 protein. The data contain approximately 220,000 distinct CDR3 sequences, approximately 20% of them seen just once; the ten biggest clones take up under 45%. Broader study findings: Ankylosing spondylitis blood seemed to carry a telltale TCR beta motif made of under 10 highly homologous variants.

These receptors are not linked to any known antigen. Sequences were obtained from blood, either unsorted or a sorted T cell fraction (not recorded which). The origin of the receptors is a male donor with ankylosing spondylitis.

This clonotype appeared a few times. Here the CDR3 reads CASSRGTGHTEAFF. The CDR3 DNA reads TGTGCCAGCAGCCGAGGGACAGGGCACACTGAAGCTTTCTTT. This sequence joins TRBV7-6 and TRBJ1-1; 9 bases align to TRBD1. CDR1 is SGHVS, CDR2 FNYEAQ, per germline. The CDR3 runs to 14 residues. Trimming at V came to 5 bases and at J to 3 bases, leaving 4 bases not matched to a gene. Filled out from reference TRBV7-6 and TRBJ1-1, the complete variable domain reads GAGVSQSPRYKVTKRGQDVALRCDPISGHVSLYWYRQALGQGPEFLTYFNYEAQQDKSGLPNDRFSAERPEGSISTLTIQRTEQRDSAMYRCASSRGTGHTEAFFGQGTRLTVV.

The chain combines TRBV4-1 with TRBJ1-5; tentatively, D is TRBD1 (6 bases). Trimming shortened V by 1 base and J by 5 bases, and 12 bases separated the two germline ends. This CDR3 is built from 15 residues. Per the germline V gene, CDR1 is MGHRA and CDR2 is YSYEKL. CDR3 loop: CASSQGGQGYQPQHF. The DNA of the CDR3 is TGCGCCAGCAGCCAAGGGGGACAAGGGTATCAGCCCCAGCATTTT.

Only a few counts were recorded for this clonotype. The chain links TRBV13 to TRBJ2-7, with a tentative D call TRBD2 (6 bases). The length of the CDR3 is 13 residues. Germline assignment: CDR1 PRHDT and CDR2 FYEKMQ (reference sequence). The ends were cut back, 5 bases at V and 6 bases at J, with 14 bases in the middle. The CDR3: CASSPRGGAEQYF. CDR3 nucleotide sequence: TGTGCCAGCAGCCCTAGGGGCGGGGCCGAGCAGTACTTC.

V usage is TRBV11-3 and J usage is TRBJ2-7, with no clear D. This CDR3 comprises 14 residues. The germline V gene has CDR1 SGHNT and CDR2 YENEEA. With 5 bases removed from V and 3 bases from J, the gap between germline ends came to 14 bases. CDR3 loop: CASSLKTGIYEQYF. In DNA form, the CDR3 reads TGTGCCAGCAGCCTTAAGACTGGGATCTACGAGCAGTACTTC.

V and J are TRBV11-2 and TRBJ2-7; D is unresolved. Germline V CDR1 and CDR2: SGHAT, FQNNGV. Trimming took 0 bases from V and 9 from J, leaving 15 bases between them. This CDR3 has 14 residues. The CDR3 coding sequence is TGTGCCAGCAGCTTAGAGGGGATTCTACGAGCGCAGTACTTC. Translating it yields CASSLEGILRAQYF.

This clonotype was counted many times. The DNA of the CDR3 is TGCGCCAGCAGCACCCCGGACAACTACAATGAGCAGTTCTTC. Its protein product is CASSTPDNYNEQFF. The rearrangement uses TRBV5-1 and TRBJ2-1; possible D gene TRBD1, 5 bases. The germline V and J ends were trimmed by 4 bases and 3 bases, with 11 bases remaining between them. Germline V lookup: CDR1 SGHRS, CDR2 YFSETQ. This CDR3 comprises 14 residues.

This clonotype was picked up a small number of times. J is TRBJ2-2 and V is TRBV29-1; 8 bases match TRBD2. This CDR3 has 15 amino acids. Germline assignment: CDR1 SQVTM and CDR2 ANQGSEA. V dropped 1 base and J dropped 4; count of bases not matched to a gene: 5. The CDR3 protein is CSVEVIAGGTGELFF. The DNA of the CDR3 is TGCAGCGTTGAAGTAATCGCGGGGGGCACCGGGGAGCTGTTTTTT.

The genes are TRBV20-1 and TRBJ1-6, with D perhaps matching TRBD1 (5 bases). The CDR3 runs 12 residues. Trimming cost V 5 bases and J 8 bases, with 10 bases left between them. The germline gives CDR1 DFQATT, CDR2 SNEGSKA (reference sequence). CDR3 DNA: TGCAGTGCTCCAGGCAGGGATTCACCCCTCCACTTT. Translated, it gives CSAPGRDSPLHF.

There are a few counts of this clonotype. The chain joins TRBV5-1 to TRBJ2-3; D gene unclear. The ends were cut back, 4 bases at V and 6 bases at J, with 18 bases in the middle. The CDR3 length is 15 residues. Germline V gives CDR1 SGHRS, CDR2 YFSETQ. The CDR3 loop is CASSPLDGGEDTQYF. The CDR3 DNA reads TGCGCCAGCAGCCCCCTGGACGGCGGCGAGGATACGCAGTATTTT. Variable domain in full (rest from reference TRBV5-1 and TRBJ2-3): KAGVTQTPRYLIKTRGQQVTLSCSPISGHRSVSWYQQTPGQGLQFLFEYFSETQRNKGNFPGRFSGRQFSNSRSEMNVSTLELGDSALYLCASSPLDGGEDTQYFGPGTRLTVL.

The rearrangement links TRBV5-6 to TRBJ2-3, with a tentative D call TRBD2 (5 bases). The CDR3 loop spans 16 amino acids. The germline V gene encodes CDR1 SGHDT and CDR2 YYEEEE. Trimming pared 8 bases from V and 0 bases from J, leaving 19 bases between. Written as DNA, the CDR3 is TGTGCCAGGAGCGGCGAGCTAGTTGAGAGCACAGATACGCAGTATTTT. Its translation: CARSGELVESTDTQYF.

This chain links TRBV12-3 or TRBV12-4 with TRBJ1-3, with D uncertain. With 5 bases removed from V and 4 bases from J, the gap between germline ends came to 6 bases. The CDR3 runs 12 residues. The DNA for the CDR3 is TGTGCCAGCAGTCCCTTCGGAAACACCATATATTTT. Translated, it gives CASSPFGNTIYF.

The V gene is TRBV4-2, the J gene TRBJ2-5; 10 bases match TRBD2. Per the germline V gene, CDR1 is LGHNA and CDR2 is YNFKEQ. V shed 0 bases and J 4 bases; nucleotides not matched to a gene: 8. This CDR3 contains 17 residues. CDR3: CASSQEHSGGPRETQYF. The DNA for the CDR3 is TGTGCCAGCAGCCAAGAGCATAGCGGGGGGCCTCGAGAGACCCAGTACTTC.

The V call is TRBV4-1, the J call TRBJ2-5; 8 bases agree with TRBD2. J gave up 5 bases and V 1 base, and 12 bases lay outside the gene matches. The CDR3 spans 17 residues. CDR1 and CDR2 from the germline V gene are MGHRA and YSYEKL. CDR3 sequence: CASSQVLAGPSEETQYF. CDR3 nucleotide sequence: TGCGCCAGCAGCCAAGTCCTAGCGGGCCCTTCGGAGGAGACCCAGTACTTC.

This clonotype was recorded at least ten times. The chain links TRBV7-9 to TRBJ2-7, with unresolved D. V lost 4 bases to trimming and J lost 2 bases, with 0 bases between them. CDR3 length: 10 amino acids. Germline V gene sequence: CDR1 SEHNR, CDR2 FQNEAQ (reference sequence). The DNA for the CDR3 is TGTGCCAGCAGCTCCTACGAGCAGTACTTC. Its protein is CASSSYEQYF.

The chain is built from TRBV7-4 and TRBJ2-7; D gene uncertain. The germline V gene has CDR1 SGHVT and CDR2 SQSDAQ. Trimming took off 2 bases at V and 4 bases at J, with 9 bases between the two ends. CDR3 length: 13 amino acids. CDR3 protein: CASSLRLMYEQYF. As DNA, the CDR3 is TGTGCCAGCAGCTTACGGCTCATGTACGAGCAGTACTTC.

V usage is TRBV7-9 and J usage is TRBJ2-7; no clear D. The germline CDR1 and CDR2 sequences are SEHNR and FQNEAQ (reference sequence). The CDR3 loop spans 14 amino acids. V lost 5 bases, J lost 5 bases, and 16 bases lay in between. In DNA form, the CDR3 reads TGTGCCAGCAGCCGTAAAGCAGGTCAAGACGAGCAGTACTTC. It translates to CASSRKAGQDEQYF.

The rearrangement uses TRBV27 and TRBJ2-1; either TRBD1 or TRBD2 may supply D (5 bases each). The V and J ends lost 1 base and 6 bases respectively, with 7 bases between them. The CDR3 is made up of 13 amino acids. CDR1 MNHEY and CDR2 SMNVEV come from the germline V gene (reference sequence). CDR3 sequence: CASSLFGGNEQFF. CDR3 DNA sequence: TGTGCCAGCAGTTTATTTGGGGGCAATGAGCAGTTCTTC.

The J gene is TRBJ2-1, the V gene TRBV6-2 or TRBV6-3, with D maybe TRBD2 (5 bases). Germline CDR1 reads MNHEY; CDR2 reads SVGEGT. This CDR3 comprises 13 residues. V lost 9 bases and J 7 bases, leaving 16 bases between the germline ends. CDR3 in DNA: TGTGCCAGTCACACGGGGTTCAGGAATGAGCAGTTCTTC. Residues: CASHTGFRNEQFF.

This chain connects TRBV27 to TRBJ2-1, with TRBD2 matching over 8 bases. CDR3 length: 15 residues. The germline CDR1 and CDR2 sequences are MNHEY and SMNVEV (reference sequence). V shed 5 bases, J shed 4 bases, and the junction held 7 bases outside the gene matches. CDR3 sequence reads: CASSRGTSLYNEQFF. The CDR3 DNA is TGTGCCAGCAGTAGAGGGACTAGTCTTTACAATGAGCAGTTCTTC.

This clonotype showed up many times. The rearrangement uses TRBV12-3 or TRBV12-4 and TRBJ2-3; 7 nucleotides align to TRBD1. The CDR3 has 16 residues. With 4 bases clipped from V and 1 base from J, the junction kept 8 bases outside the gene matches. The CDR3 is CASSCSTGIGTDTQYF. DNA of the CDR3: TGTGCCAGCAGTTGCTCGACAGGGATCGGCACAGATACGCAGTATTTT.

The J gene is TRBJ2-1, the V gene TRBV30, with D unresolved. Trimming took off 5 bases at V and 7 bases at J, with 12 bases between the two ends. The CDR3 is 12 amino acids. Germline assignment: CDR1 GTSNPN and CDR2 SVGIG (reference sequence). The CDR3 DNA reads TGTGCCTGGGACCATCCACGAAATGAGCAGTTCTTC. Its protein is CAWDHPRNEQFF.

The chain has TRBV2 and TRBJ1-2; TRBD1 aligns across 8 bases. This CDR3 is built from 14 residues. Germline CDR1 SNHLY, CDR2 FYNNEI. V lost 3 bases and J lost 8; bases outside the gene matches: 8. CDR3 region: CASSEGWTGHGYTF. In nucleotides, the CDR3 is TGTGCCAGCAGTGAGGGTTGGACAGGGCACGGCTACACCTTC.

Points on this clonotype: A much larger clonotype is one base distant, so this may be a read error. The chain is built from TRBV12-3 or TRBV12-4 and TRBJ1-1; no reliable D call. The CDR3 covers 14 residues. V lost 2 bases and J 0 bases, leaving 7 bases between the germline ends. The CDR3 protein is CASSLWRVNTEAFF. The CDR3 DNA sequence: TGTGCCAGCAGTTTATGGAGGGTGAACACTGAAGCTTTCTTT.